The T cell receptor beta chain described here comes from a study of technical replicates of blood from several donors. TCRdb's table, derived via immunoSEQ multiplex PCR, lists solely in-frame clones and lacks some. The sample has tens of thousands of clones; around 92% are singletons. This receptor was taken from a human donor in good health. Material: T cells isolated from PBMCs.

CDR3 bases: TGTGCCTGGTCGGGAGGGCGAAACTATGGCTACACCTTC. It specifies CAWSGGRNYGYTF. The rearrangement uses TRBV30 and TRBJ1-2; no firm D call. This CDR3 has 13 residues. V shed 5 bases and J shed 2 bases, with 12 bases lying between them. The germline V gene encodes CDR1 GTSNPN and CDR2 SVGIG (reference sequence).